This T cell receptor beta chain emerged from a study of cytomegalovirus exposure and HLA in healthy donors. On this clone: Its specificity is not known.

The ends were cut back, 0 bases at V and 4 bases at J, with 12 bases in the middle. CDR3 length: 15 residues. Germline assignment: CDR1 MNHEY and CDR2 SVGAGI. Researchers ran the PCR with 60 Vbeta and 13 Jbeta primers. TCRdb's copy holds only in-frame clones and misses some; the assay was immunoSEQ multiplex PCR. The sample has over 150,000 clones, 80% to 90% seen once. The study, taken as a whole, reports: Association of under 20,000 TCR beta sequences with HLA alleles was found at 0.05 false discovery rate in a later analysis.

This chain connects TRBV6-5 to TRBJ1-2; D possibly corresponds to TRBD1 (6 bases). The specimen was PBMCs. The receptor was derived from a man aged 25 to 40 in good health and CMV-seropositive. The CDR3 reads CASSYSDRLSYGYTF. The CDR3 DNA sequence: TGTGCCAGCAGTTACTCTGACAGGTTATCCTATGGCTACACCTTC.